This T cell receptor (beta chain) was sequenced for a study of blood T cells in healthy people across ages. Study-wide findings and caveats: Diversity was estimated from one million T cells, and these estimates were considered underestimates.

This clonotype was detected only a few times. Its antigen is currently unknown. For the second PCR, which ran for about 6 to 11 cycles, a sample-barcoded 5' primer and a J-beta primer mix were used. Using its own MiXCR run on the 5' RACE reads, TCRdb lists one record per CDR3 protein. This sample carries 1.5 million to 2 million distinct CDR3 sequences, 49% of them seen once, and the ten largest clones take 2.1%. The sequence was obtained from a woman between 40 and 50 years old in good health. Material: blood.

CDR3 bases: TGTGCCAGCAGCTTGGCCTTTCAGATGGGGAACACTGAAGCTTTCTTT. Its protein is CASSLAFQMGNTEAFF. The J gene is TRBJ1-1, the V gene TRBV5-5; D gene ambiguous. V dropped 0 bases and J dropped 1 base, with 13 bases sitting between them. The CDR3 covers 16 residues. CDR1 and CDR2 from the germline V gene are SGHKS and YYEKEE (reference sequence).